The 20 T cell receptor beta chains presented below share a single source sample, sequenced in a study of T cell responses to AZD1222 COVID-19 vaccine. The method was immunoSEQ multiplex PCR; TCRdb's version includes in-frame clones alone and lacks a portion of them. This sample has over 75,000 clones, with about 92% found just once. Sample: peripheral blood, taken on day 0 of AZD1222 vaccination. All receptors come from an adult in good health.

This chain links TRBV7-2 with TRBJ1-5; a possible D gene is TRBD1 (6 bases). The CDR3 has 15 residues. With 2 bases removed from V and 6 bases from J, the gap between germline ends came to 14 bases. Germline values: CDR1 SGHTA, CDR2 FQGNSA. The DNA for the CDR3 is TGTGCCAGCAGCTTAAGGAGGGGGGGGCTTCAGCCCCAGCATTTT. This gives the protein CASSLRRGGLQPQHF.

V and J are TRBV25-1 and TRBJ2-5, with 7 bases fitting TRBD1. Germline V gene lookup returns CDR1 MGHDK and CDR2 SYGVNS. V dropped 2 bases and J dropped 3; count of bases not matched to a gene: 9. This CDR3 has 16 amino acids. The CDR3 nucleotides read TGTGCCAGCAGTGAACCCCGGGCGACAGGGAAAGAGACCCAGTACTTC. This translates into CASSEPRATGKETQYF.

This sequence joins TRBV9 and TRBJ1-1, with 7 positions matching TRBD1. This CDR3 comprises 16 residues. J was trimmed by 4 bases and V by 0 bases; bases with no gene match: 9. The germline V gene encodes CDR1 SGDLS and CDR2 YYNGEE. DNA of the CDR3: TGTGCCAGCAGCGTAGGAATCACAGGGGATAGCACTGAAGCTTTCTTT. Encoded protein: CASSVGITGDSTEAFF. Variable domain in full (rest from reference TRBV9 and TRBJ1-1): DSGVTQTPKHLITATGQRVTLRCSPRSGDLSVYWYQQSLDQGLQFLIQYYNGEERAKGNILERFSAQQFPDLHSELNLSSLELGDSALYFCASSVGITGDSTEAFFGQGTRLTVV.

The chain carries TRBV29-1 and TRBJ2-3; 8 bases match TRBD2. V was pared by 5 bases and J by 5 bases, with 12 bases of the junction left unmatched. The CDR3 is 15 residues long. Germline V gives CDR1 SQVTM, CDR2 ANQGSEA. CDR3 DNA sequence: TGCAGCGTTCTCAGACCCGGGACTAGTGGAGATACGCAGTATTTT. As protein: CSVLRPGTSGDTQYF.

This chain uses TRBV27 with TRBJ1-1; 7 bases line up with TRBD1. The germline gives CDR1 MNHEY, CDR2 SMNVEV (reference sequence). V gave up 5 bases and J gave up 4 bases; unmatched junction bases: 10. The CDR3 consists of 15 residues. In DNA form, the CDR3 reads TGTGCCAGCAGTGCCTCCTACAGGGGTTTCACTGAAGCTTTCTTT. Translated, it gives CASSASYRGFTEAFF.

The rearrangement joins TRBV5-1 to TRBJ1-5; D may be TRBD1 (6 bases). This CDR3 has 14 residues. The germline V gene encodes CDR1 SGHRS and CDR2 YFSETQ. Trimming cost V 1 base and J 6 bases, with 11 bases left between them. CDR3 in amino acids: CASSLTGLSQPQHF. The CDR3 nucleotides are TGCGCCAGCAGCTTGACAGGGTTGAGTCAGCCCCAGCATTTT.

The V and J genes are TRBV3-1 (or the pseudogene TRBV3-2) and TRBJ2-1, with no clear D. V lost 0 bases and J 3 bases, leaving 9 bases between the germline ends. CDR1 and CDR2 (germline): LGHDT, YNNKEL (reference sequence). The CDR3 loop spans 15 amino acids. DNA for the CDR3: TGTGCCAGCAGCCAAGATACCCAGGACTACAATGAGCAGTTCTTC. This encodes CASSQDTQDYNEQFF.

The chain is built from TRBV5-1 and TRBJ2-7; D uncertain. Trimming removed 0 bases from V and 6 bases from J, with 10 bases in between. This CDR3 region has 13 residues. CDR1 is SGHRS and CDR2 is YFSETQ in the germline V gene. The CDR3 coding sequence is TGCGCCAGCAGCTTGGCCTGGGCAGCCGAGCAGTACTTC. It encodes CASSLAWAAEQYF.

V and J are TRBV9 and TRBJ2-1; D perhaps matches TRBD2 (5 bases). V was trimmed by 4 bases and J by 12 bases, leaving 23 bases between them. The length of the CDR3 is 15 residues. Germline lookup yields CDR1 SGDLS and CDR2 YYNGEE. CDR3 residues: CASSPQDLGVGGQFF. The CDR3 DNA sequence: TGTGCCAGCAGCCCCCAAGACTTGGGAGTCGGAGGGCAGTTCTTC.

The rearrangement uses TRBV28 and TRBJ2-7; D gene ambiguous. The CDR3 has 13 residues. Germline V CDR1 and CDR2: MDHEN, SYDVKM. The germline V and J ends were trimmed by 6 bases and 6 bases, with 15 bases remaining between them. CDR3 sequence reads: CASRPRPNREQYF. As DNA, the CDR3 is TGTGCCAGCAGACCTCGCCCCAATCGCGAGCAGTACTTC.

The chain has TRBV2 and TRBJ1-5; TRBD1 might be the D (5 bases). The CDR3 sequence is 14 residues long. Trimming left V 4 bases short and J 6 bases short, with 13 bases between. Germline CDR1 reads SNHLY; CDR2 reads FYNNEI. CDR3 nucleotide sequence: TGTGCCAGCAGTGTACCGGGGGGTGGTCAGCCCCAGCATTTT. Protein: CASSVPGGGQPQHF.

The chain carries TRBV18 and TRBJ1-1; the match to TRBD1 covers 10 bases. This CDR3 is 14 amino acids long. Germline V CDR1 and CDR2: KGHSH, LQKENI. V trimming: 3 bases; J trimming: 4 bases; junction bases outside the gene matches: 2. The CDR3 loop reads CASSPGQGSTEAFF. DNA of the CDR3: TGTGCCAGCTCACCGGGACAGGGGAGCACTGAAGCTTTCTTT.

The chain employs TRBV7-3 and TRBJ2-7; 11 positions agree with TRBD2. CDR3 size: 15 residues. The germline V gene has CDR1 SGHTA and CDR2 FQGTGA. V shed 3 bases and J 3 bases; nucleotides not matched to a gene: 4. The CDR3 DNA follows: TGTGCCAGCAGCTTCAAACTAGCGGGAGTCTACGAGCAGTACTTC. Translated, it gives CASSFKLAGVYEQYF.

The chain has TRBV16 and TRBJ2-1; D is uncertain. V lost 1 base, J lost 8 bases, and 9 bases lay in between. Germline CDR1 is KGHSY and CDR2 is FQNENV. The CDR3 runs to 13 residues. The CDR3 region is CASSQYRPDEQFF. CDR3 in DNA: TGTGCCAGCAGCCAATATCGACCGGATGAGCAGTTCTTC.

The V gene is TRBV6-5, the J gene TRBJ2-7; TRBD1 matches 8 bases. In germline, CDR1 is MNHEY, CDR2 SVGAGI. This CDR3 contains 14 residues. V trimming: 8 bases; J trimming: 0 bases; junction bases outside the gene matches: 6. CDR3 coding DNA: TGTGCCAGCGACAGGGGCTTTACCTCCTACGAGCAGTACTTC. It is translated as CASDRGFTSYEQYF.

This clone was seen more than once but under ten times. The chain couples TRBV28 to TRBJ1-6; 9 nucleotides agree with TRBD1. The germline gives CDR1 MDHEN, CDR2 SYDVKM. The V gene end was trimmed by 5 bases and the J gene end by 4 bases; junction bases not matched to a gene: 18. The CDR3 runs 20 residues. The CDR3 DNA reads as TGTGCCAGCAGTCCTGGGTTCGGACAGGGGAGGGCCCCGTATAATTCACCCCTCCACTTT. Amino acids: CASSPGFGQGRAPYNSPLHF.

The rearrangement joins TRBV5-1 to TRBJ1-4; D is perhaps TRBD1 (6 bases). The V gene's germline CDR1 is SGHRS and CDR2 YFSETQ. Trimming took 3 bases from V and 3 from J, leaving 12 bases between them. The CDR3 has 15 amino acids. This CDR3 is CASSSGQNPNEKLFF. For the CDR3, the DNA is TGCGCCAGCAGCTCTGGACAGAACCCTAATGAAAAACTGTTTTTT.

The J gene is TRBJ1-3, the V gene TRBV6-6, with 12 bases that match TRBD1. Germline V gene data show CDR1 as MNHNY and CDR2 as SVGAGI (reference sequence). Trimming took 5 bases from V and 3 from J; bases not matched to a gene: 20. The CDR3 length is 21 residues. The CDR3: CASSLLSRDRGLGRDGNTIYF. For the CDR3, the DNA is TGTGCCAGCAGTCTACTATCCCGGGACAGGGGGCTTGGTAGGGATGGAAACACCATATATTTT.

This chain links TRBV24-1 with TRBJ1-2, with 8 bases aligning to TRBD1. CDR1 is KGHDR and CDR2 is SFDVKD in the germline V gene. J gave up 6 bases and V 4 bases, and 9 bases lay outside the gene matches. The length of the CDR3 is 15 residues. DNA for the CDR3: TGTGCCACCAGTGAGCCCGACAGGGGATTAGATGGCTACACCTTC. This sequence encodes CATSEPDRGLDGYTF.

The gene calls are TRBV4-1 and TRBJ2-2, with D hard to call. This CDR3 has 13 residues. V lost 2 bases and J 6 bases, leaving 7 bases between the germline ends. Germline assignment: CDR1 MGHRA and CDR2 YSYEKL. The CDR3 loop reads CASSQFGSGELFF. The CDR3 DNA is TGCGCCAGCAGCCAATTCGGGTCCGGGGAGCTGTTTTTT.